Listed below are T cell receptor beta chains from one sample, sequenced in a study of blood T cell repertoires in COVID-19. Data came from immunoSEQ multiplex PCR; TCRdb stores just in-frame clones and leaves some out. The data contain roughly 200,000 clones, roughly 85% of them seen just once; the ten biggest clones take up 18%. The specimen sequenced was PBMCs or T cells enriched from blood (not recorded which). The origin of the receptors is a man aged 40-49 years who had recovered from COVID-19. CDR3s include the opening cysteine and the closing phenylalanine or tryptophan. D genes are given only for firm matches.

j_gene	d_gene	v_gene	CDR3aa	CDR3nt
TRBJ2-7	.	TRBV4-1	CASSQEKTGSTYEQYF	TGCGCCAGCAGCCAAGAGAAAACCGGGTCCACCTACGAGCAGTACTTC
TRBJ2-7	TRBD1	TRBV7-9	CASSRWGQGPSYEQYF	TGTGCCAGCAGTAGGTGGGGACAGGGGCCCTCCTACGAGCAGTACTTC
TRBJ2-5	.	TRBV6-5	CASSYSSGSQETQYF	TGTGCCAGCAGTTACTCGTCGGGAAGCCAAGAGACCCAGTACTTC
TRBJ1-2	.	TRBV29-1	CSVEVQLSYGYTF	TGCAGCGTTGAAGTACAGCTCTCCTATGGCTACACCTTC
TRBJ1-3	.	TRBV16	CASSQSQGWTGNTIYF	TGTGCCAGCAGCCAATCCCAGGGTTGGACTGGAAACACCATATATTTT
TRBJ2-7	.	TRBV29-1	CSVTRAYEQYF	TGCAGCGTTACCAGGGCCTACGAGCAGTACTTC
TRBJ2-1	.	TRBV6-1	CASSGPSGEQFF	TGTGCCAGCAGTGGACCCAGCGGTGAGCAGTTCTTC
TRBJ1-2	.	TRBV11-3	CASSLEGLPRTGYTF	TGTGCCAGCAGCTTAGAGGGACTCCCAAGAACGGGCTACACCTTC
TRBJ1-2	.	TRBV4-2	CASSQDYGQGGYGYTF	TGTGCCAGCAGCCAAGATTATGGGCAGGGTGGCTATGGCTACACCTTC
TRBJ2-7	TRBD1	TRBV11-2	CASSSGTGAYEQYF	TGTGCCAGCAGCTCTGGGACAGGGGCCTACGAGCAGTACTTC